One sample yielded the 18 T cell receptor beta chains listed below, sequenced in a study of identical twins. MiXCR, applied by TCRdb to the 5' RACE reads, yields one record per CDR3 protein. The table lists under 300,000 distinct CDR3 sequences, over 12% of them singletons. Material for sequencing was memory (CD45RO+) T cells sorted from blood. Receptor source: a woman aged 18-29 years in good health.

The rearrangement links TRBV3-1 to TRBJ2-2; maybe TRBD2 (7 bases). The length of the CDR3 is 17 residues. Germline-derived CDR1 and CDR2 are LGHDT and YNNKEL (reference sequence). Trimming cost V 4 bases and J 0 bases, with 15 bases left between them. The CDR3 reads CASSPLRGGPNTGELFF. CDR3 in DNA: TGTGCCAGCAGCCCCCTGAGGGGGGGCCCGAACACCGGGGAGCTGTTTTTT.

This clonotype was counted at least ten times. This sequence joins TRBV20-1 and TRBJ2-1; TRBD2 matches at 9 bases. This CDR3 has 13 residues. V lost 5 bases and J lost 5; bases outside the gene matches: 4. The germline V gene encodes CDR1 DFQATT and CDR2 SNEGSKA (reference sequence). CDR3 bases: TGCAGTGCTCCCGGGACTAGCAACAATGAGCAGTTCTTC. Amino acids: CSAPGTSNNEQFF.

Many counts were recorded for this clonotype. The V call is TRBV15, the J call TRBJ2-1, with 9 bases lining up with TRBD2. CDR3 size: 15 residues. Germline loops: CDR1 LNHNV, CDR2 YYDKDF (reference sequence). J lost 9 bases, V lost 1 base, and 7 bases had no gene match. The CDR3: CATSRGSSGIVEQFF. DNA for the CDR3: TGTGCCACCAGCAGAGGGTCTAGCGGGATTGTTGAGCAGTTCTTC.

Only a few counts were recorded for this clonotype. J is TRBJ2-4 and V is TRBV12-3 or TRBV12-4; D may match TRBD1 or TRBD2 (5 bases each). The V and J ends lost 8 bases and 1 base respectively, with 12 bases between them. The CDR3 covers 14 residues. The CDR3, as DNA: TGTGCCAGCGAGGGGCGGGTGGCCAAAAACATTCAGTACTTC. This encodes CASEGRVAKNIQYF.

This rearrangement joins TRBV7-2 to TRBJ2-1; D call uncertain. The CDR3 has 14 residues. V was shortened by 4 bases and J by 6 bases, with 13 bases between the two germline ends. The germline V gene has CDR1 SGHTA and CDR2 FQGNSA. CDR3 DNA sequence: TGTGCCAGCAGCTCAAGGGCCGACCCCAATGAGCAGTTCTTC. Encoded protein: CASSSRADPNEQFF.

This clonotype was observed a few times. In DNA, the CDR3 is TGTGCCACCAGTGGTCCGGGCCTAGGGGGAGAGCAGTTCTTC. Residues: CATSGPGLGGEQFF. V and J are TRBV24-1 and TRBJ2-1; D possibly corresponds to TRBD1 (6 bases). Trimming left V 5 bases short and J 10 bases short, with 17 bases between. Germline values: CDR1 KGHDR, CDR2 SFDVKD. This CDR3 comprises 14 residues.

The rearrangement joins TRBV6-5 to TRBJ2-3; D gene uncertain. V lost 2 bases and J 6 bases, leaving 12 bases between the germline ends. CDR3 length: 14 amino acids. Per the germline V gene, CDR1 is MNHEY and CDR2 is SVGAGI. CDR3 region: CASSYLDADDTQYF. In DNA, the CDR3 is TGTGCCAGCAGTTACCTAGACGCGGACGATACGCAGTATTTT.

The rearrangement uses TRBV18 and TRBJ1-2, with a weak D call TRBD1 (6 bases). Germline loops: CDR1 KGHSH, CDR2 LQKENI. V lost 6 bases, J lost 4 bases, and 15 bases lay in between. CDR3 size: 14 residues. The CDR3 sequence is CASSEGQPGYGYTF. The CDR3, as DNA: TGTGCCAGCTCGGAAGGACAGCCTGGCTATGGCTACACCTTC.

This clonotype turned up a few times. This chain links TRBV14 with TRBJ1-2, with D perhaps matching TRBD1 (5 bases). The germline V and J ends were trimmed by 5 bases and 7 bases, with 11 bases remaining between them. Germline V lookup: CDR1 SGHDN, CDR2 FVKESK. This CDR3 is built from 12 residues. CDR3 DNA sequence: TGTGCCAGCAGCTTCGGGACGTCTGGCTACACCTTC. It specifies CASSFGTSGYTF.

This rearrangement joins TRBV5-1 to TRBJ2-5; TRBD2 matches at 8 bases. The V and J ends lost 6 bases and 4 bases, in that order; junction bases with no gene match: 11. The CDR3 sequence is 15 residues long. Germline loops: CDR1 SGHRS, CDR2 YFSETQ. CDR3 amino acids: CASTPRGALLETQYF. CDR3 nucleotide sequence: TGCGCCAGCACCCCGCGGGGGGCACTTTTAGAGACCCAGTACTTC.

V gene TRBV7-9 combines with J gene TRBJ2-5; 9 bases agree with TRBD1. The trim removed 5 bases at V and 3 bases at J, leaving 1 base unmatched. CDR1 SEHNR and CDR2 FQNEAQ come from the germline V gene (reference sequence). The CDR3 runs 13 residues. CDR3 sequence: CASSRTGEETQYF. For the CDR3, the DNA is TGTGCCAGCAGCCGGACAGGGGAAGAGACCCAGTACTTC.

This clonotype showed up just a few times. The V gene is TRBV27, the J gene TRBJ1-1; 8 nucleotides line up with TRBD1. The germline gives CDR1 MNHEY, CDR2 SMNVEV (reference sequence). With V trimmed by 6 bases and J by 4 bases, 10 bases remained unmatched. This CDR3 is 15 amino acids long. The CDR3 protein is CASRRSGQGTTEAFF. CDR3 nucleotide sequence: TGTGCCAGCAGACGCTCCGGACAGGGTACCACTGAAGCTTTCTTT.

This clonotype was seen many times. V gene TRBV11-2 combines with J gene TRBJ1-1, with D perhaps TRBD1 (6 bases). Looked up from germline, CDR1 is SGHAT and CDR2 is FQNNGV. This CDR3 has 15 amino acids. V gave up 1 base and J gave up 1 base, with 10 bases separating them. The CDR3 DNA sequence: TGTGCCAGCAGCTTAGGTGGACAGACGAACACTGAAGCTTTCTTT. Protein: CASSLGGQTNTEAFF. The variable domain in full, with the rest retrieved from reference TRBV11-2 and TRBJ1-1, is EAGVAQSPRYKIIEKRQSVAFWCNPISGHATLYWYQQILGQGPKLLIQFQNNGVVDDSQLPKDRFSAERLKGVDSTLKIQPAKLEDSAVYLCASSLGGQTNTEAFFGQGTRLTVV.

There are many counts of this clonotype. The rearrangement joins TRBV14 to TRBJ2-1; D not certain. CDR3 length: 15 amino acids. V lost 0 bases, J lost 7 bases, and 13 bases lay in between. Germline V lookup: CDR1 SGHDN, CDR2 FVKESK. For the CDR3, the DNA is TGTGCCAGCAGCCAAGATCGAAGGACCACAAATGAGCAGTTCTTC. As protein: CASSQDRRTTNEQFF.

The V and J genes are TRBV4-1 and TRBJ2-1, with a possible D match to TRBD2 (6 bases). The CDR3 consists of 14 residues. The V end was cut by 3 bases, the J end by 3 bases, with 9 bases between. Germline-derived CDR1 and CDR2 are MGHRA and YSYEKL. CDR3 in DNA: TGCGCCAGCAGCCACCGGGGGAACTACAATGAGCAGTTCTTC. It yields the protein CASSHRGNYNEQFF.

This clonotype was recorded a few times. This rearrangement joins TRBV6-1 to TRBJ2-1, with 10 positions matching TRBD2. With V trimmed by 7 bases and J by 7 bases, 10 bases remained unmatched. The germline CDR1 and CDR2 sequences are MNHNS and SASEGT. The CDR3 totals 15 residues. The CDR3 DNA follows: TGTGCCAGCAATCCAGGGACTAGCGAGACGAATGAGCAGTTCTTC. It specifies CASNPGTSETNEQFF.

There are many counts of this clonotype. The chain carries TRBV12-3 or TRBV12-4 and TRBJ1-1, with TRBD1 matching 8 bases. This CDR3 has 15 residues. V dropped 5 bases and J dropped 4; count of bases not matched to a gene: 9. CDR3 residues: CASSPGGQVATEAFF. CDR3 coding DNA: TGTGCCAGCAGTCCCGGGGGACAGGTGGCCACTGAAGCTTTCTTT.

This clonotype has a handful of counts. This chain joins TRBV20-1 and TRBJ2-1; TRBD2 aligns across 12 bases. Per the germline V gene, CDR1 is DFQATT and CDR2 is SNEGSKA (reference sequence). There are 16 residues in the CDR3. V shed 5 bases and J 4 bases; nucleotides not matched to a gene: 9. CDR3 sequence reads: CSAWTSGKGEYNEQFF. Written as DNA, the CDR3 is TGCAGTGCTTGGACTAGCGGGAAGGGTGAATACAATGAGCAGTTCTTC.